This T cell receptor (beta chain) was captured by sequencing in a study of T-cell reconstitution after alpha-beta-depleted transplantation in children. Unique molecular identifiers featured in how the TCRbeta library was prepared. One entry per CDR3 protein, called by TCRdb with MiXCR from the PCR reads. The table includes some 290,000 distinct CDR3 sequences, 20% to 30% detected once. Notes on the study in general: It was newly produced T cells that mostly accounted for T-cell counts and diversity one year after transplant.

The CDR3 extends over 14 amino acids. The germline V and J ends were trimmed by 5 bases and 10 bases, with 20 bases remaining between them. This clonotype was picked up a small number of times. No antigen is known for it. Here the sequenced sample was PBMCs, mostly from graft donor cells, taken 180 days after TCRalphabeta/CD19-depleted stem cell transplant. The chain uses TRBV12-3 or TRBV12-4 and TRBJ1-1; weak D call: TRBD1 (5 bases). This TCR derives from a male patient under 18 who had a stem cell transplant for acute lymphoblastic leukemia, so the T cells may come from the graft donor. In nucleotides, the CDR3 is TGTGCCAGCAGTCTCGGACCGGGACGGCAGGCAGCTTTCTTT. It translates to CASSLGPGRQAAFF.